Only one count was recorded for the clone carrying this T cell receptor (beta chain). Its antigen is still unknown. The entry originates in a study of long-term antiretroviral therapy in people with HIV. Looking at the study overall: There is a gap of about a decade between the earliest samples and the later 2015 immediate-ART recommendation. Study-level points and caveats: Dating from about 2004 to 2017, the blood was possibly obtained under older ART regimens.

They ran version v3.0 of the immunoSEQ assay at survey level. The method was immunoSEQ multiplex PCR; TCRdb's version includes in-frame clones alone and lacks a portion of them. The table includes approximately 21,000 clones, approximately 77% detected once. Germline-derived CDR1 and CDR2 are LNHDA and SQIVND (reference sequence). Germline trimming cut 6 bases from V and 5 bases from J; bases unmatched to any gene: 8. The CDR3 sequence is 14 residues long. This material consisted of unsorted PBMCs, taken at the start of antiretroviral therapy. The clonotype originates from a man aged 45-60 years with HIV. This rearrangement joins TRBV19 to TRBJ2-5; TRBD2 matches at 8 bases. In DNA form, the CDR3 reads TGTGCCAGTAGGTCGGGGGGGCCGTGGGAGACCCAGTACTTC. Protein product: CASRSGGPWETQYF.